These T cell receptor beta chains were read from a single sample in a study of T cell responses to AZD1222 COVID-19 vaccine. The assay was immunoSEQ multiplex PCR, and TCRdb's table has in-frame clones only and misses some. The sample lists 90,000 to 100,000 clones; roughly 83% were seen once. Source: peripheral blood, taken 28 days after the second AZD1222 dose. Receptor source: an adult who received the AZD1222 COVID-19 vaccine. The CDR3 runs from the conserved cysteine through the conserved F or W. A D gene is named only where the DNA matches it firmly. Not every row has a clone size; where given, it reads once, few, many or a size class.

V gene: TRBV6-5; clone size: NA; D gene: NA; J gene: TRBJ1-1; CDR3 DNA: TGTGCCAGCAGTCTACAGGGCCAAACCACTGAAGCTTTCTTT; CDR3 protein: CASSLQGQTTEAFF
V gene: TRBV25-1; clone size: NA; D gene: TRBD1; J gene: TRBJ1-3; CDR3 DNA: TGTGCCAGTAGGACAGGCGACGCCGGAAACACCATATATTTT; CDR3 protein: CASRTGDAGNTIYF
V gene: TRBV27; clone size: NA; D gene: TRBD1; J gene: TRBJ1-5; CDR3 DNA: TGTGCCAGCAGTAACGTCAGGGCAGGGGGGGTCTCGAGCAATCAGCCCCAGCATTTT; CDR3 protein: CASSNVRAGGVSSNQPQHF
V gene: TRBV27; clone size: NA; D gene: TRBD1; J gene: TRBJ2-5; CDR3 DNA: TGTGCCAGCAGTTCCTACCTTGGCCGGGACAGGGGTGACGAGACCCAGTACTTC; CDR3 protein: CASSSYLGRDRGDETQYF
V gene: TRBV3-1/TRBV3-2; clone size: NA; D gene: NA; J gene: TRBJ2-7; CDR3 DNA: TGTGCCAGCAGCCAGAGGGACACGATGGGCTCCTACGAGCAGTACTTC; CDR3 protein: CASSQRDTMGSYEQYF
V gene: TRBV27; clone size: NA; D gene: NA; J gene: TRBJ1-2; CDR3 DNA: TGTGCCAGCAGTTTAGATTTAGGGGGGGCGCGGTTCTATGGCTACACCTTC; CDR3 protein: CASSLDLGGARFYGYTF
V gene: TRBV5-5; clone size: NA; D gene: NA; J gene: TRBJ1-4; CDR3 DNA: TGTGCCAGCAAGCAGATGATTAATGAAAAACTGTTTTTT; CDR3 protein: CASKQMINEKLFF
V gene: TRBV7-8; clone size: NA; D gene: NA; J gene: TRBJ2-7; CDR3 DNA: TGTGCCAGCAGCTTACATGGCCAGGCTTACGAGCAGTACTTC; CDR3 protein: CASSLHGQAYEQYF
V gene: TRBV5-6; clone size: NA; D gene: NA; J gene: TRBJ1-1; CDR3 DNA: TGTGCCAGCAGCTTGCCTGCGGGCACTGAAGCTTTCTTT; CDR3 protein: CASSLPAGTEAFF
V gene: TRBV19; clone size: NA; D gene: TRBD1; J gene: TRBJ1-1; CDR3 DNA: TGTGCCAGTAGTTTACAGGGGAGTAAGGACACTGAAGCTTTCTTT; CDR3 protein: CASSLQGSKDTEAFF
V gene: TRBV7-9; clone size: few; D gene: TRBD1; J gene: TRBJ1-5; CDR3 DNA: TGTGCCAGCAGCCAGATGGGGGACAGGGGGATCAATCAGCCCCAGCATTTT; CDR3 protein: CASSQMGDRGINQPQHF
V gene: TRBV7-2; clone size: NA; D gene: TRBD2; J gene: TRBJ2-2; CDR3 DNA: TGTGCCAGCAGTCAGAGAGGGGCGGGACTAACGAACACCGGGGAGCTGTTTTTT; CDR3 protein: CASSQRGAGLTNTGELFF
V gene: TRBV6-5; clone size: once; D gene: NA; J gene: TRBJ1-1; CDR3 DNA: TGTGCCAGCCCCCCAGTCAGGGGATCGAACACTGAAGCTTTCTTT; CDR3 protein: CASPPVRGSNTEAFF
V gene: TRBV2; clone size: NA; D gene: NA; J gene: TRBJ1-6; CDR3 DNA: TGTGCCAGCAGCGAATCGACAGGCCCTAGCTCACCCCTCCACTTT; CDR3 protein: CASSESTGPSSPLHF
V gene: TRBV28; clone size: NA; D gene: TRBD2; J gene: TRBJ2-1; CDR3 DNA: TGTGCCAGCAGCCCTAGCGGACTGAGCTCCTACAATGAGCAGTTCTTC; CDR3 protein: CASSPSGLSSYNEQFF
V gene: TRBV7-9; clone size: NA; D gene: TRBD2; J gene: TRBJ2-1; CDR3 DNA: TGTGCCAGCAGCTTACGTCGGCGGGGGGAAGATGAGCAGTTCTTC; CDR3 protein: CASSLRRRGEDEQFF
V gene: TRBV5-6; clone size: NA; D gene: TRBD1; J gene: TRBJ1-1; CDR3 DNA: TGTGCCAGCAGCTTAGCAGGGGGCGCTTACGGCAACACTGAAGCTTTCTTT; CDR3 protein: CASSLAGGAYGNTEAFF
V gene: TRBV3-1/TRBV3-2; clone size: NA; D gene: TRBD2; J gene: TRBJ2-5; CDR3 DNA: TGTGCCAGCAGCCAAAGTAGCGGGGGTCGGGAGACCCAGTACTTC; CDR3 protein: CASSQSSGGRETQYF
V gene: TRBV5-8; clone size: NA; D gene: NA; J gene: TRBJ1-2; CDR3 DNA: TGTGCCAGCAGCTTGCCGCCGGCGGCTAACTATGGCTACACCTTC; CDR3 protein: CASSLPPAANYGYTF
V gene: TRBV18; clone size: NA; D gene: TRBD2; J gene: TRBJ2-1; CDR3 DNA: TGTGCCAGCTCGCGATTAGCGGGAGCCAACTACAATGAGCAGTTCTTC; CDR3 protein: CASSRLAGANYNEQFF
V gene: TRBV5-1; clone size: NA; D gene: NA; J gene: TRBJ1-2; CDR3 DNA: TGCGCCAGCAGCTCGGGACTCTCCACGGGGTATGGCTACACCTTC; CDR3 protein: CASSSGLSTGYGYTF
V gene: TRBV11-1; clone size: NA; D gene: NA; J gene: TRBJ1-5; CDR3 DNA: TGTGCCAGCAGCTTAGCAGGGATCGATCAGCCCCAGCATTTT; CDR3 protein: CASSLAGIDQPQHF
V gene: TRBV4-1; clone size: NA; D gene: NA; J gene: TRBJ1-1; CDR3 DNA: TGCGCCAGCAGCCAAGTCTCGACAGCCGCAGGTGAAGCTTTCTTT; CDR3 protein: CASSQVSTAAGEAFF
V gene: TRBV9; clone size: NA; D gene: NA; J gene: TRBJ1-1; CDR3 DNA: TGTGCCAGCAGCGTTAGACCAGGGGTCGGCACTGAAGCTTTCTTT; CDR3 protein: CASSVRPGVGTEAFF
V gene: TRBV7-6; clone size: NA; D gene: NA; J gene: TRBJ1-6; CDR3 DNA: TGTGCCAGCAGCTTAGGGCAAACTTATTCACCCCTCCACTTT; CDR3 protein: CASSLGQTYSPLHF
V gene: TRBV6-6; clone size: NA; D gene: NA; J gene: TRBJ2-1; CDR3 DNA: TGTGCCAGCAGTTTTCAGGGACGTGAGCAGTTCTTC; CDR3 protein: CASSFQGREQFF
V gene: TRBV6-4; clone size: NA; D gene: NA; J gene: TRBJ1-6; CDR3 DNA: TGTGCCAGCAGTGCCCGCCGGATCGGTAATTCACCCCTCCACTTT; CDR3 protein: CASSARRIGNSPLHF
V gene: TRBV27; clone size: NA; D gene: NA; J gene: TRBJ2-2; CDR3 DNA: TGTGCCAGCAGCCCTTACTCGAACACCGGGGAGCTGTTTTTT; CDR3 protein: CASSPYSNTGELFF
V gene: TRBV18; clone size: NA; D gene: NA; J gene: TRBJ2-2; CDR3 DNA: TGTGCCAGCTCATCTTCGATTCAAACCGGGGAGCTGTTTTTT; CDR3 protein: CASSSSIQTGELFF
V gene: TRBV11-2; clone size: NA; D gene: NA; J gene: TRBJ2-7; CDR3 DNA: TGTGCCAGCAGCTTAGGTGTTGGACTGGGCGAGCAGTACTTC; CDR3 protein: CASSLGVGLGEQYF
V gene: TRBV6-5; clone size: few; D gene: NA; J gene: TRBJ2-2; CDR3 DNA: TGTGCCAGCATCCTTCCTCGCACCGGGGAGCTGTTTTTT; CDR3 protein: CASILPRTGELFF
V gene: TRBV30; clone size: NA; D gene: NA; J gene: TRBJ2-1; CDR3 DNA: TGTGCCTGGAGTGTCTCCCCTAGCGAAAGAAAGGGTGAGCAGTTCTTC; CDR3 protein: CAWSVSPSERKGEQFF
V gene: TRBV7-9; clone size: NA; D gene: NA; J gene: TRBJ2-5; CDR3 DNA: TGTGCCAGCAGCCCTCAAAGGGCCCAGTACTTC; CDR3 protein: CASSPQRAQYF
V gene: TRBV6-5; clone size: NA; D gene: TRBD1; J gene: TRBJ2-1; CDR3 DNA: TGTGCCAGCAGGGGACAGGGAACCAATGAGCAGTTCTTC; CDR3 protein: CASRGQGTNEQFF
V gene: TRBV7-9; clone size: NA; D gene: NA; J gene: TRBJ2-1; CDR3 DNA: TGTGCCAGAGGACCCACCGGATCCTACAATGAGCAGTTCTTC; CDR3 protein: CARGPTGSYNEQFF
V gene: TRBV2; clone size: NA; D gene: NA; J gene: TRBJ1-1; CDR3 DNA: TGTGCCAGCATTCGAGGTAGGGGCATTACTGAAGCTTTCTTT; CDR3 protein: CASIRGRGITEAFF
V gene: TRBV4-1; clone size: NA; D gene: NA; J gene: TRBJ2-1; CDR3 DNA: TGCGCCAGCAGCGGGTTCGGGGACAATGAGCAGTTCTTC; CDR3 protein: CASSGFGDNEQFF
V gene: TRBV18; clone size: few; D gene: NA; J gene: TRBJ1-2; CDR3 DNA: TGTGCCAGCTCAGCAGGGGCTAACTATGGCTACACCTTC; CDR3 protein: CASSAGANYGYTF
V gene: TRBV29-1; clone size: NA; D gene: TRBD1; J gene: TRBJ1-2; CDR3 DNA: TGCAGCGTATGGACAGGGGCACGTGGCTACACCTTC; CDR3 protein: CSVWTGARGYTF
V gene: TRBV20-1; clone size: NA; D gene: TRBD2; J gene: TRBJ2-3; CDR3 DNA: TGCAGTGCTAGTGTGGCGGGAGAAGGAGATACGCAGTATTTT; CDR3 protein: CSASVAGEGDTQYF
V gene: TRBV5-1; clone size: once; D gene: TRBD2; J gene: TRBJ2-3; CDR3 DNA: TGCGCCAGCAGCGGCAGGACTAGCGGGGGCACAGATACGCAGTATTTT; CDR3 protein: CASSGRTSGGTDTQYF
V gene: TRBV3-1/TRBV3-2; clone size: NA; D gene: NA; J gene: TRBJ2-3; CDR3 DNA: TGTGCCAGCAGCCAAGTACAGGGGAGGAGTTACACAAATACGCAGTATTTT; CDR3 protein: CASSQVQGRSYTNTQYF
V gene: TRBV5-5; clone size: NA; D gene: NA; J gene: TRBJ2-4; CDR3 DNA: TGTGCCAGCAGCTTGGGGAGCGAAAGTAACATTCAGTACTTC; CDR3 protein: CASSLGSESNIQYF
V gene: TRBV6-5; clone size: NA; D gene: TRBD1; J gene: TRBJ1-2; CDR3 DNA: TGTGCCAGCATAATAGGGGGCGATGCTAACTATGGCTACACCTTC; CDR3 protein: CASIIGGDANYGYTF
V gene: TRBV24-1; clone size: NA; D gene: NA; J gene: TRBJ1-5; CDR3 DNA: TGTGCCACCAGTGATTCTAATCAGCCCCAGCATTTT; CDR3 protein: CATSDSNQPQHF
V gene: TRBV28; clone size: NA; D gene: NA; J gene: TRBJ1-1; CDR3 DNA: TGTGCCAGCTACGACGGCGTGATGAACACTGAAGCTTTCTTT; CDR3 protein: CASYDGVMNTEAFF
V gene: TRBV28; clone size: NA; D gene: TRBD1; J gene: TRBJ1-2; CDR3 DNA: TGTGCCAGCAGTTCAGGGGGGGGCTATGGCTACACCTTC; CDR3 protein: CASSSGGGYGYTF
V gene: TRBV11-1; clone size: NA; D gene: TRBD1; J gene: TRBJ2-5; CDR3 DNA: TGTGCCAGCAGCTCGACAGGGCGTTCGGTACAAGAGACCCAGTACTTC; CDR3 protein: CASSSTGRSVQETQYF
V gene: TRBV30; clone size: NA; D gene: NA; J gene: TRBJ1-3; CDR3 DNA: TGTGCCTGGGACGCAGTCGCTGGAAACACCATATATTTT; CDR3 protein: CAWDAVAGNTIYF
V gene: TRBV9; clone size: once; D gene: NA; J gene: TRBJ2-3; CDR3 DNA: TGTGCCAGCAGCGTCCTCTCCGGACAAAGCACAGATACGCAGTATTTT; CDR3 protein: CASSVLSGQSTDTQYF
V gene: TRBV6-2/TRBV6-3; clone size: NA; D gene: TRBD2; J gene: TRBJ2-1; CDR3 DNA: TGTGCCAGCAGTTACGTTTTTCCTAGCGGGAGTCTTGAGCAGTTCTTC; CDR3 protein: CASSYVFPSGSLEQFF
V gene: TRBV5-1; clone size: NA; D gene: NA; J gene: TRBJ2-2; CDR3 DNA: TGCGCCAGCGCCGAAACAGGGATCACCGGGGAGCTGTTTTTT; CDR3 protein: CASAETGITGELFF